These 14 T cell receptor beta chains share one sample of origin, sequenced in a study of blood T cell repertoires in COVID-19. The data were produced by immunoSEQ multiplex PCR, yet TCRdb's version contains in-frame clones alone and is incomplete. The data show around 370,000 clones, about 90% seen once. The sequencing sample was made of peripheral blood. Source of these receptors: a woman between 18 and 29 years old who had recovered from COVID-19.

CDR3 in amino acids: CASSLGRRGTSLYEQYV. The CDR3 nucleotides read TGTGCCAGCAGCTTAGGTCGTAGGGGGACTAGCCTTTACGAGCAGTACGTC. The chain carries TRBV7-8 and TRBJ2-7, with TRBD2 matching 9 bases. Losses at the gene ends were 1 base for V and 4 bases for J; bases not matched to a gene: 11. The V gene's germline CDR1 is SGHVS and CDR2 FQNEAQ. CDR3 size: 17 residues.

The V gene is TRBV7-9, the J gene TRBJ2-2, with D unresolved. The CDR3 is 13 amino acids. V dropped 2 bases and J dropped 5 bases, with 6 bases sitting between them. The germline V gene encodes CDR1 SEHNR and CDR2 FQNEAQ (reference sequence). The CDR3 nucleotides are TGTGCCAGCAGCTTAACTAAGACCGGGGAGCTGTTTTTT. This gives the protein CASSLTKTGELFF.

The V gene is TRBV19, the J gene TRBJ1-3; 8 bases align to TRBD1. Germline CDR1 reads LNHDA; CDR2 reads SQIVND (reference sequence). Trimming at V came to 4 bases and at J to 4 bases, leaving 6 bases not matched to a gene. The CDR3 has 15 residues. The CDR3 loop reads CASSNGQGLGNTIYF. CDR3 DNA sequence: TGTGCCAGTAGTAATGGACAGGGTTTAGGAAACACCATATATTTT.

J is TRBJ1-4 and V is TRBV4-3; D gene uncertain. The CDR3 spans 16 residues. V was clipped by 1 base and J by 3 bases, with 12 bases between them. From germline, CDR1 is LGHNA and CDR2 YSLEER. The CDR3 region has the DNA TGCGCCAGCAGCCAAGGACCATATGGGCCTAATGAAAAACTGTTTTTT. Its protein is CASSQGPYGPNEKLFF.

This chain links TRBV6-1 with TRBJ2-2; the match to TRBD2 covers 9 bases. J was trimmed by 6 bases and V by 2 bases; bases with no gene match: 13. Germline CDR1 and CDR2: MNHNS and SASEGT. The CDR3 consists of 18 residues. The CDR3 DNA sequence: TGTGCCAGCAGTGAATGGCTCAATGATAGCGGGAGACCCGGGGAGCTGTTTTTT. The encoded protein is CASSEWLNDSGRPGELFF.

This clone appeared a single time. The rearrangement links TRBV7-2 to TRBJ2-2, with 10 bases identical to TRBD1. Germline values: CDR1 SGHTA, CDR2 FQGNSA. Trimming cost V 3 bases and J 5 bases; bases outside gene matches: 3. CDR3 length: 15 residues. CDR3 residues: CASSLDRGGTGELFF. The DNA for the CDR3 is TGTGCCAGCAGCTTGGACAGGGGGGGGACCGGGGAGCTGTTTTTT.

This clone appeared once. The rearrangement links TRBV18 to TRBJ2-3; 10 nucleotides match TRBD2. The CDR3 is 19 residues long. V dropped 4 bases and J dropped 0; count of bases not matched to a gene: 13. CDR1 KGHSH and CDR2 LQKENI come from the germline V gene. The CDR3, as DNA: TGTGCCAGCTCACTTTCCGGGACTAGCGAGAGACTTAGCACAGATACGCAGTATTTT. Translated: CASSLSGTSERLSTDTQYF.

The V call is TRBV6-5, the J call TRBJ1-3; D possibly corresponds to TRBD1 (6 bases). Germline-derived CDR1 and CDR2 are MNHEY and SVGAGI. The CDR3 has 15 amino acids. With 6 bases removed from V and 0 bases from J, the gap between germline ends came to 12 bases. CDR3: CASRPLDSSGNTIYF. CDR3 coding DNA: TGTGCCAGCAGACCTTTGGACAGCTCTGGAAACACCATATATTTT.

DNA for the CDR3: TGCGCCAGCGCAAACCAGCGGGAGGGCCCCCTACAAGAGACCCAGTACTTC. It yields the protein CASANQREGPLQETQYF. This chain links TRBV5-1 with TRBJ2-5; TRBD2 aligns across 10 bases. Trimming took 7 bases from V and 2 from J; bases not matched to a gene: 14. Germline V CDR1 and CDR2: SGHRS, YFSETQ. The CDR3 is 17 residues long.

Details on this clone: This CDR3 is also generated by other DNA sequences in the sample. V gene TRBV27 combines with J gene TRBJ1-1; tentative D call: TRBD1 (6 bases). V gave up 5 bases and J gave up 6 bases, with 10 bases separating them. This CDR3 spans 12 amino acids. The germline gives CDR1 MNHEY, CDR2 SMNVEV (reference sequence). CDR3 sequence reads: CASSDRFSEAFF. The DNA of the CDR3 is TGTGCCAGCAGTGACAGGTTCTCTGAAGCTTTCTTT.

This clone was detected only a few times. Different DNA sequences within this sample yield the same CDR3. The rearrangement uses TRBV27 and TRBJ1-5; D is unclear. Trimming shortened V by 2 bases and J by 3 bases, and 8 bases separated the two germline ends. The CDR3 runs to 14 residues. CDR1 is MNHEY, CDR2 SMNVEV, per germline (reference sequence). DNA of the CDR3: TGTGCCAGCAGTTTAAGCGGTATCAATCAGCCCCAGCATTTT. Translating it yields CASSLSGINQPQHF.

The chain carries TRBV7-6 and TRBJ1-6; a weak D match, TRBD1 (5 bases). Trimming pared 1 base from V and 0 bases from J, leaving 16 bases between. The CDR3 totals 19 residues. CDR1 SGHVS and CDR2 FNYEAQ come from the germline V gene. CDR3 protein: CASSLGAQGWDSYNSPLHF. The DNA of the CDR3 is TGTGCCAGCAGCTTAGGGGCCCAGGGATGGGACTCCTATAATTCACCCCTCCACTTT.

This clone was recorded only once. The chain uses TRBV4-1 and TRBJ1-5; 7 positions match TRBD1. CDR3 size: 16 residues. Germline V gene sequence: CDR1 MGHRA, CDR2 YSYEKL. V dropped 3 bases and J dropped 3; count of bases not matched to a gene: 8. The CDR3 nucleotides read TGCGCCAGCAGCCATGCCTCGACAGGGAACAATCAGCCCCAGCATTTT. The encoded protein is CASSHASTGNNQPQHF.

V gene TRBV11-3 combines with J gene TRBJ2-1; 7 bases are shared with TRBD2. The junction had 13 bases not matched to a gene; V was cut back by 10 bases and J by 7 bases. Germline CDR1 SGHNT, CDR2 YENEEA. The CDR3 runs to 14 residues. The DNA for the CDR3 is TGTGCCATATCGGCGGGAGCCATGGGGAATGAGCAGTTCTTC. Amino acid sequence: CAISAGAMGNEQFF.